This T cell receptor beta chain stems from a study of blood T cell repertoires in COVID-19. The authors' processing: Reference gene primer amplification yielded estimated nucleated cell counts. Profiling relied on immunoSEQ multiplex PCR, and the TCRdb table lists in-frame clones only, not all of them. From that table come the V and J calls and clone size; the DNA was used to work out D and trimming. Counted here are some 390,000 clones, 89% occurring once; the ten biggest clones make up 1.5% to 1.7%. Those enrolled in Seattle joined during active infection and were followed longitudinally afterward. This CDR3 is 15 amino acids long. Trimming pared 0 bases from V and 4 bases from J, leaving 13 bases between. CDR1 is SGDLS, CDR2 YYNGEE, per germline.

The chain joins TRBV9 to TRBJ1-2, with D possibly matching TRBD1 (6 bases). This receptor was taken from a woman aged 40 to 55 with COVID-19, enrolled during active disease. The sequenced material came from peripheral blood. The CDR3 reads CASSVGGGSGYGYTF. In DNA, the CDR3 is TGTGCCAGCAGCGTAGGCGGGGGCTCGGGCTATGGCTACACCTTC. The complete variable domain, with remaining parts taken from reference TRBV9 and TRBJ1-2, reads DSGVTQTPKHLITATGQRVTLRCSPRSGDLSVYWYQQSLDQGLQFLIQYYNGEERAKGNILERFSAQQFPDLHSELNLSSLELGDSALYFCASSVGGGSGYGYTFGSGTRLTVV.